The source of this TCR beta chain is a study of T cell responses to AZD1222 COVID-19 vaccine. A note on this clone: The antigen is undetermined. Other DNA sequences in the sample encode the same CDR3.

Study-wide results and limits: Across the whole spike, CD4 TCRs peaked at regions 160-218 and 743-854. Increases in Spike-specific TCR breadth and depth were seen after two AZD1222 doses. White British donors predominated, females outnumbered males, and clonal diversity was possibly underestimated. It was only 6 or 7 AZD1222 recipients who were seropositive at baseline.

Some clones are missing from TCRdb's copy, which holds only in-frame ones; the method was immunoSEQ multiplex PCR. The sample yields about 130,000 clones, roughly 94% seen once. The TCR was taken from an adult in good health. The source was peripheral blood, collected on day 0 of AZD1222 vaccination.

In DNA form, the CDR3 reads TGTGCCAGCAGTTTACTGGGGGCCGGGGAGCTGTTTTTT. It translates to CASSLLGAGELFF. The gene calls are TRBV27 and TRBJ2-2; D tentatively fits TRBD1 or TRBD2 (5 bases each). The V end was cut by 2 bases, the J end by 6 bases, with 7 bases between. CDR1 is MNHEY and CDR2 is SMNVEV in the germline V gene (reference sequence). CDR3 size: 13 residues.